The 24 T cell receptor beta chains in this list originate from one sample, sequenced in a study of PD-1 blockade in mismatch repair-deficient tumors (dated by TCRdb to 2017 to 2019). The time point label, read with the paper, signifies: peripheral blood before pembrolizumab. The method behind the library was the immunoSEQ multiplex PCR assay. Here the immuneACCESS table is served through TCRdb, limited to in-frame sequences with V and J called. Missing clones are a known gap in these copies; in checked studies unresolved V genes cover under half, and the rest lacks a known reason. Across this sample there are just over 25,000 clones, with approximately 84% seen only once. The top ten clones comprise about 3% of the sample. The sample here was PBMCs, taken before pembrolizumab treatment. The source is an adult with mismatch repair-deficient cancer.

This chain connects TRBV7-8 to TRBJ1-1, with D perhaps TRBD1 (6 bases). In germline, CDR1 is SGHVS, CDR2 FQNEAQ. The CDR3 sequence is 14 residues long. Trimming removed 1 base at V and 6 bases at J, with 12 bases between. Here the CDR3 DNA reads TGTGCCAGCAGCTTAGACAGGGCGTGGTCTGAAGCTTTCTTT. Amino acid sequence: CASSLDRAWSEAFF.

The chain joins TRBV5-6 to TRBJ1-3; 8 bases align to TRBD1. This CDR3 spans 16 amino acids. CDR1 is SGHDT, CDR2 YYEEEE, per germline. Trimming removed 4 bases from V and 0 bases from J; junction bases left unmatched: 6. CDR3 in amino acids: CASSDEDRGSGNTIYF. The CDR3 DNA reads TGTGCCAGCAGCGATGAAGACAGGGGCTCTGGAAACACCATATATTTT.

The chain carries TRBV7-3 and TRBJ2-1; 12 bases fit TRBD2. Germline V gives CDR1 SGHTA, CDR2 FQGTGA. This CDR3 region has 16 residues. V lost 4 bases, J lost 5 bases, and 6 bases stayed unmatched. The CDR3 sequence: CASSSPGLAGHNEQFF. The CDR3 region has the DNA TGTGCCAGCAGCTCCCCTGGACTAGCGGGGCACAATGAGCAGTTCTTC.

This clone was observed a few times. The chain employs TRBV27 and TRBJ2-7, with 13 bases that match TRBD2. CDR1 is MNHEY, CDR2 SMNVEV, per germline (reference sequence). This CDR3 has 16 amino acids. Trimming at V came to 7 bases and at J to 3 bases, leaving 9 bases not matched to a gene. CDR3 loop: CASTQYGTSGIYEQYF. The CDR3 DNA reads TGTGCCAGCACCCAATATGGGACTAGCGGGATCTACGAGCAGTACTTC.

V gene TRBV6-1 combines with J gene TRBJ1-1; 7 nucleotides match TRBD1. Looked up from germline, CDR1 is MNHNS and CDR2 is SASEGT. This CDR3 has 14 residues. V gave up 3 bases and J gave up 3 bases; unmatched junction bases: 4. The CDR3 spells CASSDPGQYTEAFF. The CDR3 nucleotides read TGTGCCAGCAGTGATCCGGGACAGTACACTGAAGCTTTCTTT.

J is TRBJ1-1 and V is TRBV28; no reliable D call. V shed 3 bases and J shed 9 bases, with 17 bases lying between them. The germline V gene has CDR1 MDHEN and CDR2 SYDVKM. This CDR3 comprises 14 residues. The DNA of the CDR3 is TGTGCCAGCAGTTTTAAGGCAGGAGGATCGAAAGCTTTCTTT. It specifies CASSFKAGGSKAFF.

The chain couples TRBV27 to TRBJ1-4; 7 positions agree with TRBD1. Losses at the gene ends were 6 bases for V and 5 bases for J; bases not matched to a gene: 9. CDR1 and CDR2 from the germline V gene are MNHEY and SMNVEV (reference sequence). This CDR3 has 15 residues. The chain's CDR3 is CASRSQGGKNEKLFF. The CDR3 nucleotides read TGTGCCAGCAGGAGTCAGGGGGGAAAGAATGAAAAACTGTTTTTT.

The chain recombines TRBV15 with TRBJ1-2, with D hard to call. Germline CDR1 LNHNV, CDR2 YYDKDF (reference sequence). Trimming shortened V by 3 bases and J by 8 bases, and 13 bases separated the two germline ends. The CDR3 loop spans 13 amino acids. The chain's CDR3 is CATSRILEGGYTF. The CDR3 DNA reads TGTGCCACCAGCAGGATCTTGGAGGGCGGCTACACCTTC.

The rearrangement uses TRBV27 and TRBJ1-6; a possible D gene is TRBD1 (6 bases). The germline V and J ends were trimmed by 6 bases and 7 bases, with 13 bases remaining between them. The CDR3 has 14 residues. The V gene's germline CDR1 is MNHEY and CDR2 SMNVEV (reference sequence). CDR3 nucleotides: TGTGCCAGCAGCCCACAGGGTAACAATTCACCCCTCCACTTT. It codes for CASSPQGNNSPLHF.

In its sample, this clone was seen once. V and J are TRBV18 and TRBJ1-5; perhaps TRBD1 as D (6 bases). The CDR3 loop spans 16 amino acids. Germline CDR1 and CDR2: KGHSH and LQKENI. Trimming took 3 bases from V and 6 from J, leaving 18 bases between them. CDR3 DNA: TGTGCCAGCTCACCCACCCGGGGGGCAGGTAGTCAGCCCCAGCATTTT. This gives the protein CASSPTRGAGSQPQHF.

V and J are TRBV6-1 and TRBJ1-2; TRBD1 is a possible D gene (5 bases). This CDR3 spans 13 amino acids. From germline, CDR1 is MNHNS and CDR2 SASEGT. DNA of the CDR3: TGTGCTCACAGCGGGACGTGGGGCTATGGCTACACCTTC. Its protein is CAHSGTWGYGYTF.

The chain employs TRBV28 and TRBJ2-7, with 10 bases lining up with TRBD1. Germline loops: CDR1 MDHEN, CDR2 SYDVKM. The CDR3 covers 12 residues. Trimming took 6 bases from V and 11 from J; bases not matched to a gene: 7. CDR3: CASSLEGQGEYF. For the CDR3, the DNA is TGTGCCAGCAGCCTAGAAGGACAGGGGGAGTACTTC.

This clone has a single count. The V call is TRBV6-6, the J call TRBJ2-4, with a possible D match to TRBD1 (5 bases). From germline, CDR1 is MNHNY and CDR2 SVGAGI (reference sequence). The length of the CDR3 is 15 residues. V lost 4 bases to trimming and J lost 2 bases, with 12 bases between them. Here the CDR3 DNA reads TGTGCCAGCAGTTCTCAGGGTTCGTCCAAAAACATTCAGTACTTC. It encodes CASSSQGSSKNIQYF.

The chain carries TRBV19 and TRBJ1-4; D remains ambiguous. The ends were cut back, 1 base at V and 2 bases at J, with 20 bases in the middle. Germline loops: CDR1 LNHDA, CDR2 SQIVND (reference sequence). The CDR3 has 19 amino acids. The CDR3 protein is CASSIVSRGGLRTNEKLFF. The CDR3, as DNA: TGTGCCAGTAGTATAGTATCTCGGGGAGGGCTTCGGACTAATGAAAAACTGTTTTTT.

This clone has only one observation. This chain's CDR3 is CAWSAILAGDTGELFF. DNA of the CDR3: TGTGCCTGGAGTGCTATACTAGCGGGAGACACCGGGGAGCTGTTTTTT. V usage is TRBV30 and J usage is TRBJ2-2, with 11 bases lining up with TRBD2. Germline CDR1 is GTSNPN and CDR2 is SVGIG (reference sequence). V dropped 1 base and J dropped 3; count of bases not matched to a gene: 4. The CDR3 contains 16 residues.

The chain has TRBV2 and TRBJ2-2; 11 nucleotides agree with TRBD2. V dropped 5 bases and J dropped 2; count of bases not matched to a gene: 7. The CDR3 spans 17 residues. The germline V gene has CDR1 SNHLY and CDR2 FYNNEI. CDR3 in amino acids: CASSPTSGAFNTGELFF. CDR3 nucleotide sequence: TGTGCCAGCAGTCCGACTAGCGGGGCATTTAACACCGGGGAGCTGTTTTTT.

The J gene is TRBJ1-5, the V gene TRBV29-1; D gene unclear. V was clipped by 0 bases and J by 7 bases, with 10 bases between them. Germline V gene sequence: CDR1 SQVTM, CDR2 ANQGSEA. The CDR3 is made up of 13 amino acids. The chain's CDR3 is CSVEELVGQPQHF. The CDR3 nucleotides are TGCAGCGTTGAAGAACTGGTGGGCCAGCCCCAGCATTTT.

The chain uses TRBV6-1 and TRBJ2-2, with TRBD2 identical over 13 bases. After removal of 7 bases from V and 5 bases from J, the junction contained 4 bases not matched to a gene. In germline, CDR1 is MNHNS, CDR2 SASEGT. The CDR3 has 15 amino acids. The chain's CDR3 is CASKGLAGRTGELFF. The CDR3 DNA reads TGTGCCAGCAAGGGACTAGCGGGAAGGACCGGGGAGCTGTTTTTT.

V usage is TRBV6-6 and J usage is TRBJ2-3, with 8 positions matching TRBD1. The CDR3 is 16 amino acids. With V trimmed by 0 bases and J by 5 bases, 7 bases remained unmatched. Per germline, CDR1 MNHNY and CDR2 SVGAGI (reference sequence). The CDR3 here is CASSYSANRGRDTQYF. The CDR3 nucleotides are TGTGCCAGCAGTTACTCGGCAAACAGGGGGAGAGATACGCAGTATTTT.

The CDR3 region is CASSGTSTTYEQYF. The CDR3 bases are TGTGCCAGCAGCGGGACTAGCACTACCTACGAGCAGTACTTC. The rearrangement uses TRBV9 and TRBJ2-7; 8 bases map to TRBD2. Unmatched junction bases numbered 4, after V lost 3 bases and J lost 2 bases. The CDR3 loop spans 14 amino acids. Per germline, CDR1 SGDLS and CDR2 YYNGEE.

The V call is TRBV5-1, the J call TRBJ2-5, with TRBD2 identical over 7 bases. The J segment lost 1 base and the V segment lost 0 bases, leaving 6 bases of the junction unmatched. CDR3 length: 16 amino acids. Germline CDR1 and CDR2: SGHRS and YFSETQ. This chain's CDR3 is CASSLGLAEIQETQYF. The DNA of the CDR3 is TGCGCCAGCAGCTTGGGACTAGCCGAGATCCAAGAGACCCAGTACTTC.

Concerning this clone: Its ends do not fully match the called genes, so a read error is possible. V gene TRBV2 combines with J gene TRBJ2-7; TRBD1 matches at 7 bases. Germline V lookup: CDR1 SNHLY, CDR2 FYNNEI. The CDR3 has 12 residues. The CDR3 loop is CVSTRQGYEQYF. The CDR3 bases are TGTGTCAGCACTCGACAGGGCTACGAGCAGTACTTC.

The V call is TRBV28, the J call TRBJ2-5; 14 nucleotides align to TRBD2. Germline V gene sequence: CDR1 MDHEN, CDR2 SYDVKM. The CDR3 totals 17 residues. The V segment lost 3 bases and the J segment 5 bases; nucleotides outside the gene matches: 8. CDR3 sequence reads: CASSFLGLAGVGETQYF. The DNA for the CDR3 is TGTGCCAGCAGTTTTCTGGGACTAGCGGGAGTTGGGGAGACCCAGTACTTC.

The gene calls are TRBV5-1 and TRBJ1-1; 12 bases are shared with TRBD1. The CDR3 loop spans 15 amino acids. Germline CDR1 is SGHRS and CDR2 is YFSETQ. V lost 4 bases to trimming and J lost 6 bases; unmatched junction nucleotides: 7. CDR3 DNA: TGCGCCAGCAGCCGAACGGGACAGGGGGCCGCTGAAGCTTTCTTT. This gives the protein CASSRTGQGAAEAFF. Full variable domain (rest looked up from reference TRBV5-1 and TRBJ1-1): KAGVTQTPRYLIKTRGQQVTLSCSPISGHRSVSWYQQTPGQGLQFLFEYFSETQRNKGNFPGRFSGRQFSNSRSEMNVSTLELGDSALYLCASSRTGQGAAEAFFGQGTRLTVV.